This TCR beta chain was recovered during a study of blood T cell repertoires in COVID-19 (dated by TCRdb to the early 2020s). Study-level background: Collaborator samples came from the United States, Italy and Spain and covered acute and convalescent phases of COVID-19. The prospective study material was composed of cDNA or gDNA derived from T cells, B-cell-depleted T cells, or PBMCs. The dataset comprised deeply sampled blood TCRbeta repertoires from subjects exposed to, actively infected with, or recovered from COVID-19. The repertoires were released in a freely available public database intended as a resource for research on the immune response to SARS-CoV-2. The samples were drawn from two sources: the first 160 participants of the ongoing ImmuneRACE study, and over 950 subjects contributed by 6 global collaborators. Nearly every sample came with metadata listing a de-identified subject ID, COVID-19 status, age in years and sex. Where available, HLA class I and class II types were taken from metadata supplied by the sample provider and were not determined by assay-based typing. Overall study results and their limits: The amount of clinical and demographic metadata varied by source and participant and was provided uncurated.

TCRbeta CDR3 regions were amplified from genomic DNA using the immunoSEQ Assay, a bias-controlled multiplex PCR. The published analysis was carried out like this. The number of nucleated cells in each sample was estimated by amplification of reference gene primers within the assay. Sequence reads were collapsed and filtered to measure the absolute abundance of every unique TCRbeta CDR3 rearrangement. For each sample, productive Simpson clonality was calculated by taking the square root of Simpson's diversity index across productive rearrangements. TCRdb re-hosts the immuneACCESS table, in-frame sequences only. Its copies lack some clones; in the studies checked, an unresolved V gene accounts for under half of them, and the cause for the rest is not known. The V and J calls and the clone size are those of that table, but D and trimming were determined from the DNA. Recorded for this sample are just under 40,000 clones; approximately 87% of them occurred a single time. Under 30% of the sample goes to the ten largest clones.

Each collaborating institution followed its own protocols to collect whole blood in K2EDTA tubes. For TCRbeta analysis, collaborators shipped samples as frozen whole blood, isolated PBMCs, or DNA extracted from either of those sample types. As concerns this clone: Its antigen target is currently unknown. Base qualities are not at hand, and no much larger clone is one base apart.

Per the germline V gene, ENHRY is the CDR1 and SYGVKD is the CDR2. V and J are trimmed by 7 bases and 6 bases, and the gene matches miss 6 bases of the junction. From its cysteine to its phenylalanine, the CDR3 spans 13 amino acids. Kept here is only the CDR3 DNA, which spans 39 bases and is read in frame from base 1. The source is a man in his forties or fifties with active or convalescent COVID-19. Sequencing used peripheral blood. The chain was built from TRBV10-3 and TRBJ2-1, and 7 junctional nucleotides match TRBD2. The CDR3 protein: CAINQRESNEQFF. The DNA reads TGTGCCATCAACCAGCGGGAATCCAATGAGCAGTTCTTC.